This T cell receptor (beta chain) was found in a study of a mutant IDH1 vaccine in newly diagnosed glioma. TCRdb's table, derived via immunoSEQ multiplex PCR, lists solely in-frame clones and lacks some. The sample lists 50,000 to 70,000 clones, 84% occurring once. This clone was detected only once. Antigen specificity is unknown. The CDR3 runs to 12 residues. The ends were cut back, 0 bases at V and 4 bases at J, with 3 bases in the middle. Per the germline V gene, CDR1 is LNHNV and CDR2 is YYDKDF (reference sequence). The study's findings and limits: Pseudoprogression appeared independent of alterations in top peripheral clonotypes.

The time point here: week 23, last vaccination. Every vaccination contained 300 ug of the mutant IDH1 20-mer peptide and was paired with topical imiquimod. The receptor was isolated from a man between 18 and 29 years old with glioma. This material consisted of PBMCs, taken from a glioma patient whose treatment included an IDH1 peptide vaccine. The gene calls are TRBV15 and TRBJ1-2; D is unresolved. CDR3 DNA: TGTGCCACCAGCAGAGAGTCCTATGGCTACACCTTC. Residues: CATSRESYGYTF.